The 9 T cell receptor beta chains below come from one sample, sequenced in a study of cytomegalovirus exposure and HLA in healthy donors. The study ran its PCR with 60 Vbeta and 13 Jbeta primers. Here immunoSEQ multiplex PCR was the method, and the copy in TCRdb shows in-frame clones only, minus some. The data show around 140,000 clones, 55% to 75% seen once. Sample: PBMCs. These receptors originate from a man aged 45-60 years in good health and CMV-seropositive.

V usage is TRBV5-4 and J usage is TRBJ2-7; perhaps TRBD1 as D (6 bases). The germline V gene encodes CDR1 SGHNT and CDR2 YYREEE (reference sequence). The CDR3 contains 14 residues. Between the trimmed V and J ends, which lost 0 bases and 6 bases, there was a span of 13 bases. DNA for the CDR3: TGTGCCAGCAGCTTGGCAACAGGGAGAAGCGAGCAGTACTTC. Encoded protein: CASSLATGRSEQYF.

The chain carries TRBV29-1 and TRBJ1-1, with D uncertain. There are 14 residues in the CDR3. Germline CDR1 SQVTM, CDR2 ANQGSEA. Trimming took off 4 bases at V and 1 base at J, with 13 bases between the two ends. The CDR3 loop is CSVGRPGKNTEAFF. The CDR3 nucleotides read TGCAGCGTTGGACGGCCGGGGAAGAACACTGAAGCTTTCTTT.

V gene TRBV29-1 combines with J gene TRBJ2-4, with a possible D match to TRBD2 (6 bases). Between the trimmed V and J ends, which lost 3 bases and 1 base, there was a span of 16 bases. The length of the CDR3 is 16 residues. Germline CDR1 reads SQVTM; CDR2 reads ANQGSEA. The CDR3 protein is CSVEVRGRGAKNIQYF. CDR3 nucleotides: TGCAGCGTTGAGGTTAGGGGACGGGGGGCCAAAAACATTCAGTACTTC.

This rearrangement joins TRBV2 to TRBJ1-6; D gene unclear. The V and J ends lost 8 bases and 9 bases respectively, with 14 bases between them. The CDR3 has 13 amino acids. Germline loops: CDR1 SNHLY, CDR2 FYNNEI. The CDR3 spells CASLTEHPSPLHF. The DNA for the CDR3 is TGTGCCAGCCTCACAGAACACCCTTCACCCCTCCACTTT.

V and J are TRBV7-9 and TRBJ2-5; TRBD2 aligns across 10 bases. After removal of 4 bases from V and 2 bases from J, the junction contained 7 bases not matched to a gene. The germline V gene encodes CDR1 SEHNR and CDR2 FQNEAQ (reference sequence). This CDR3 has 16 residues. The CDR3: CASSSTSGADQETQYF. The CDR3 DNA is TGTGCCAGCAGCTCCACTAGCGGGGCTGATCAAGAGACCCAGTACTTC.

The V call is TRBV5-6, the J call TRBJ2-7; TRBD1 matches at 9 bases. Germline CDR1 is SGHDT and CDR2 is YYEEEE. Losses at the gene ends were 0 bases for V and 2 bases for J; bases not matched to a gene: 12. This CDR3 comprises 18 residues. The CDR3 here is CASSLGRRTGARPYEQYF. The CDR3 DNA sequence: TGTGCCAGCAGCTTGGGACGTAGGACAGGGGCTCGACCCTACGAGCAGTACTTC.

DNA of the CDR3: TGTGCCAGCAGTCTGGAGGGGTTGAACACTGAAGCTTTCTTT. It encodes CASSLEGLNTEAFF. The chain employs TRBV27 and TRBJ1-1; D may be TRBD1 (5 bases). The CDR3 is 14 residues long. Trimming shortened V by 5 bases and J by 0 bases, and 10 bases separated the two germline ends. The V gene's germline CDR1 is MNHEY and CDR2 SMNVEV (reference sequence).

The sample holds a few counts of this clone. The chain recombines TRBV6-1 with TRBJ2-5; 9 nucleotides agree with TRBD1. This CDR3 spans 16 amino acids. Trimming removed 3 bases from V and 5 bases from J; junction bases left unmatched: 10. Germline CDR1 reads MNHNS; CDR2 reads SASEGT. CDR3 sequence (DNA): TGTGCCAGCAGTGAGGACCCCGGGACAGGGAGCGAGACCCAGTACTTC. Translated, it gives CASSEDPGTGSETQYF.

This clone was found once. The rearrangement uses TRBV18 and TRBJ1-5; a possible D gene is TRBD1 (5 bases). CDR3 length equals 14 residues. In germline, CDR1 is KGHSH, CDR2 LQKENI. Trimming cost V 0 bases and J 5 bases, with 8 bases left between them. CDR3 coding DNA: TGTGCCAGCTCACCACCGGGGGGGGATCAGCCCCAGCATTTT. This translates into CASSPPGGDQPQHF.